The clone carrying this TCR beta chain was picked up one time. Study processing details: Amplified reference gene primers provided the basis for estimating nucleated cell counts. The method was immunoSEQ multiplex PCR; TCRdb's version includes in-frame clones alone and lacks a portion of them. The DNA was the basis for D and trimming; V, J and clone size are from that table. The profile shows some 250,000 clones, about 86% of them singletons. The CDR3 consists of 14 residues. The germline CDR1 and CDR2 sequences are LGHDT and YNNKEL (reference sequence). Trimming took 5 bases from V and 4 from J, leaving 14 bases between them. These data come from a study of blood T cell repertoires in COVID-19. Study summary: PBMCs, B-cell-depleted T cells, or T cells provided the cDNA or gDNA that made up the material.

The sample comprised peripheral blood. The receptor comes from a woman of 80 years or more with acute or convalescent COVID-19. This rearrangement joins TRBV3-1 (or the pseudogene TRBV3-2) to TRBJ2-5; D may be TRBD1 (6 bases). The CDR3: CASSKRVGAETQYF. CDR3 nucleotide sequence: TGTGCCAGCAGCAAGCGAGTGGGGGCAGAGACCCAGTACTTC.